The 10 T cell receptor beta chains given below trace back to one sample, sequenced in a study of T cell responses to AZD1222 COVID-19 vaccine. This table comes from immunoSEQ multiplex PCR, and its TCRdb copy is limited to in-frame clones, with some not included. The table lists roughly 100,000 clones, about 90% of them singletons. The specimen comprised peripheral blood, sampled on day 0 of AZD1222 vaccination. These receptors were taken from an adult in good health.

The chain employs TRBV24-1 and TRBJ2-1; 7 positions agree with TRBD1. V dropped 4 bases and J dropped 9; count of bases not matched to a gene: 2. The germline V gene has CDR1 KGHDR and CDR2 SFDVKD. The CDR3 loop spans 12 amino acids. The CDR3 loop is CATSDPGGEQFF. CDR3 sequence (DNA): TGTGCCACCAGTGACCCAGGGGGTGAGCAGTTCTTC.

The J gene is TRBJ2-7, the V gene TRBV3-1 (or the pseudogene TRBV3-2); D remains ambiguous. With 1 base removed from V and 0 bases from J, the gap between germline ends came to 4 bases. This CDR3 is 13 amino acids long. The germline V gene has CDR1 LGHDT and CDR2 YNNKEL (reference sequence). The CDR3 here is CASSQVGSYEQYF. Here the CDR3 DNA reads TGTGCCAGCAGCCAAGTCGGCTCCTACGAGCAGTACTTC.

This chain connects TRBV19 to TRBJ1-6; unclear D gene. Germline V gene sequence: CDR1 LNHDA, CDR2 SQIVND (reference sequence). The V end was cut by 0 bases, the J end by 10 bases, with 10 bases between. The CDR3 runs to 14 residues. The CDR3 nucleotides read TGTGCCAGTAGTATAGACAGCGGGAACTCACCCCTCCACTTT. Translating it yields CASSIDSGNSPLHF.

This rearrangement joins TRBV5-1 to TRBJ2-7, with D possibly being TRBD1 (5 bases). Germline assignment: CDR1 SGHRS and CDR2 YFSETQ. The CDR3 covers 15 residues. V lost 0 bases, J lost 6 bases, and 16 bases lay in between. The CDR3 DNA sequence: TGCGCCAGCAGCTTGGGCGGTACAGCAGGGTCCGAGCAGTACTTC. This gives the protein CASSLGGTAGSEQYF.

V is TRBV7-2 and J is TRBJ2-1, with 7 bases fitting TRBD2. V gave up 5 bases and J gave up 4 bases; unmatched junction bases: 5. The germline CDR1 and CDR2 sequences are SGHTA and FQGNSA. CDR3 length: 14 residues. CDR3 in DNA: TGTGCCAGCAGCCTCGGGGGGTCGTACAATGAGCAGTTCTTC. It translates to CASSLGGSYNEQFF.

The V call is TRBV18, the J call TRBJ2-2; no reliable D call. The ends were cut back, 1 base at V and 3 bases at J, with 12 bases in the middle. In germline, CDR1 is KGHSH, CDR2 LQKENI. This CDR3 region has 16 residues. This chain's CDR3 is CASSPQDPADTGELFF. As DNA, the CDR3 is TGTGCCAGCTCACCACAGGACCCAGCCGACACCGGGGAGCTGTTTTTT.

The V call is TRBV6-2 or TRBV6-3, the J call TRBJ2-7, with D perhaps matching TRBD1 (6 bases). CDR3 length equals 13 residues. The germline gives CDR1 MNHEY, CDR2 SVGEGT. Trimming removed 2 bases from V and 3 bases from J, with 8 bases in between. The chain's CDR3 is CASSYGGRYEQYF. Written as DNA, the CDR3 is TGTGCCAGCAGTTACGGGGGCCGCTACGAGCAGTACTTC.

This clone has only a few counts. V gene TRBV4-3 combines with J gene TRBJ2-7, with unresolved D. The V gene's germline CDR1 is LGHNA and CDR2 YSLEER. Trimming removed 1 base at V and 1 base at J, with 11 bases between. The CDR3 length is 15 residues. CDR3 DNA: TGCGCCAGCAGCCAAGTGGTAGGTGAATCCTACGAGCAGTACTTC. Translation gives CASSQVVGESYEQYF.

This chain connects TRBV5-1 to TRBJ1-5; 11 nucleotides align to TRBD1. The CDR3 length is 15 residues. Germline assignment: CDR1 SGHRS and CDR2 YFSETQ. Unmatched junction bases numbered 8, after V lost 4 bases and J lost 8 bases. This CDR3 reads CASSSGQGAFEPQHF. The CDR3 coding sequence is TGCGCCAGCAGCAGCGGACAGGGGGCTTTTGAGCCCCAGCATTTT.

The sample holds one count of this clone. J is TRBJ1-6 and V is TRBV7-8; TRBD1 aligns across 8 bases. Trimming took 4 bases from V and 9 from J; bases not matched to a gene: 5. The CDR3 is 14 amino acids. Germline V gene data show CDR1 as SGHVS and CDR2 as FQNEAQ. DNA for the CDR3: TGTGCCAGCAGCTCAGACAGGGGAGCTTCACCCCTCCACTTT. Protein: CASSSDRGASPLHF.